This T cell receptor beta chain comes out of a study of blood T cell repertoires in COVID-19. Study in general: The origin of the acute and convalescent COVID-19 samples was the United States, Italy and Spain. PBMCs, B-cell-depleted T cells, or T cells provided the cDNA or gDNA that made up the material.

In the authors' workflow: For nucleated cells, counts were estimated from reference gene primer amplification. Data came from immunoSEQ multiplex PCR; TCRdb stores just in-frame clones and leaves some out. That table furnishes V, J and clone size, whereas the DNA furnished D and trimming. The table lists around 100,000 clones, around 90% of them singletons. The receptor's source is an older woman with acute or convalescent COVID-19. The source material was peripheral blood.

Here the CDR3 reads CASSFPTGGDSPLHF. The CDR3 bases are TGTGCCAGCAGTTTTCCGACAGGGGGGGATTCACCCCTCCACTTT. The rearrangement uses TRBV6-5 and TRBJ1-6; 9 bases agree with TRBD1. The germline CDR1 and CDR2 sequences are MNHEY and SVGAGI. The CDR3 runs 15 residues. The ends lost 4 bases at V and 8 bases at J; junction bases unmatched: 6.